The source of this T cell receptor (beta chain) is a study of identical twins. Points from the study as a whole: Twins shared beta out-of-frame sequences in excess, but this excess was weaker.

Germline V gene sequence: CDR1 KGHDR, CDR2 SFDVKD. The J segment lost 0 bases and the V segment lost 2 bases, leaving 8 bases of the junction unmatched. The length of the CDR3 is 18 residues. Template switching added a universal primer binding site, and final cDNA carried unique molecular identifiers. TCRdb fed the 5' RACE reads into MiXCR, producing one record per CDR3 protein. Of approximately 550,000 distinct CDR3 sequences listed, about 20% were seen once; the top ten hold about 0.48%. Comments on this clonotype: What it binds is unknown.

The same data also contributed to another study, on yellow fever vaccine responses in identical twins.

This sequence joins TRBV24-1 and TRBJ2-1; 8 nucleotides line up with TRBD2. Sequenced input: CD4+ T cells sorted from blood. The receptor was isolated from a woman aged 18-30 years in good health. The CDR3 coding sequence is TGTGCCACCAGTGATTCCTGGACTAGCCCGAGCTCCTACAATGAGCAGTTCTTC. This gives the protein CATSDSWTSPSSYNEQFF.